This TCR beta chain came from a study of spatial heterogeneity in lung cancer. Study-level background: Beta-chain sequences were consistently detected more often than alpha-chain sequences.

Regarding time point: sample taken at primary tumor resection. Whole RNA, isolated from tumor, nontumor lung or frozen PBMC, was sequenced without prior sorting. Donation came from 70 or so patients with untreated early-stage non-small cell lung cancer. Between the trimmed V and J ends, which lost 2 bases and 6 bases, there was a span of 14 bases. Per the germline V gene, CDR1 is GTSNPN and CDR2 is SVGIG (reference sequence). CDR3 length: 13 amino acids. This clonotype has just a few counts. A unique molecular identifier was attached to every TCR cDNA molecule. MiXCR, run by TCRdb on the 5' RACE reads, gives a single entry per CDR3 protein. The table has under 100,000 distinct CDR3 sequences, about 9.4% seen once.

V gene TRBV30 combines with J gene TRBJ2-7; D unresolved. The origin of this receptor is a male donor with early-stage non-small cell lung cancer. The sample here was PBMCs, taken at surgery. The CDR3 DNA reads as TGTGCCTGGAGTCACTCCCAGCGAGGCGAGCAGTACTTC. Its protein is CAWSHSQRGEQYF.